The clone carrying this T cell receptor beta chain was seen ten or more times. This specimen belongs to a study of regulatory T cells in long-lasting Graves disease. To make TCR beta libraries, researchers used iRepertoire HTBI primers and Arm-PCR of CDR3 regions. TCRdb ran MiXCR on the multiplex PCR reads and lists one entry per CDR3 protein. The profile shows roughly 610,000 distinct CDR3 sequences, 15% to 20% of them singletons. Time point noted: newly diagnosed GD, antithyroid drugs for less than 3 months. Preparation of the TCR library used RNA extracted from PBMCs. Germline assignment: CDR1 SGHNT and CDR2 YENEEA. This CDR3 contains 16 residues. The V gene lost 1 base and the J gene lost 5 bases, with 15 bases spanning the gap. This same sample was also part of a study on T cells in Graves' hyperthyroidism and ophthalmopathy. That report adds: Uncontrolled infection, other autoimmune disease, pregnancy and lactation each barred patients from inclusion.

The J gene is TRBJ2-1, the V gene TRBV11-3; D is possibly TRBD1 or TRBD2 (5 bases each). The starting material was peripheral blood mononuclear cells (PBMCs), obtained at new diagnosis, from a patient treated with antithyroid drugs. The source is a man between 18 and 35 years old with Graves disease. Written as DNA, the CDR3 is TGTGCCAGCAGCTTAGGGGGGTATTTCGCGGACAATGAGCAGTTCTTC. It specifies CASSLGGYFADNEQFF.